This paragraph covers one T cell receptor beta chain sequence. Individuals aged about 18 to 89 years were recruited from 20 to 25 US areas. This sample was included in a study of blood T cell repertoires in COVID-19. Study information: Italy, Spain and the United States were the sources of the convalescent and acute COVID-19 samples. The analysed material was cDNA or gDNA that came from T cells, B-cell-depleted T cells, or PBMCs.

Authors' processing steps: Nucleated cell number was recorded as an estimate derived from reference gene primer amplification. Here immunoSEQ multiplex PCR was the method, and the copy in TCRdb shows in-frame clones only, minus some. V and J calls and clone size are those listed in that table; D and trimming were worked out from the DNA. The sample records 470,000 or so clones, approximately 90% being singletons. CDR1 is SNHLY and CDR2 is FYNNEI in the germline V gene. Losses at the gene ends were 5 bases for V and 4 bases for J; bases not matched to a gene: 4. This CDR3 has 16 amino acids. The J gene is TRBJ2-6, the V gene TRBV2, with TRBD1 matching over 11 bases. This TCR came from a woman younger than 30 with acute COVID-19. Material: PBMCs or T cells enriched from blood (not recorded which). The CDR3 spells CASSPGQGEGANVLTF. The DNA for the CDR3 is TGTGCCAGCAGTCCGGGACAGGGGGAAGGGGCCAACGTCCTGACTTTC.